This T cell receptor (beta chain) was profiled in a study of long-term antiretroviral therapy in people with HIV. At the survey level, the v3.0 immunoSEQ assay was run. Each sample had sequencing targeting about 40,000-50,000 T-cell genomes. The table came from immunoSEQ multiplex PCR; TCRdb's copy has only in-frame clones and leaves some out. The table includes some 36,000 clones, 70% to 90% detected once. Per germline, CDR1 SGHRS and CDR2 YFSETQ. This CDR3 region has 20 residues. V lost 0 bases, J lost 0 bases, and 11 bases stayed unmatched. V usage is TRBV5-1 and J usage is TRBJ2-2; 10 positions agree with TRBD1. The TCR was taken from a woman in her 30s with HIV. The material was unsorted PBMCs, obtained 2.7 to 2.9 years before starting antiretroviral therapy. The CDR3 region is CASSLGTGTGVRANTGELFF. Here the CDR3 DNA reads TGCGCCAGCAGCTTGGGTACCGGGACAGGGGTTCGGGCGAACACCGGGGAGCTGTTTTTT.